Given below is one TCR beta chain in context. The sample comes from a study of PD-L1 blockade in urothelial cancer. On the study more broadly: Samples came from 3 weeks, at the second dose, and 6 weeks into treatment. T cells numbered a median of approximately 150,000 in the blood samples.

This CDR3 region has 13 residues. CDR1 is SQVTM and CDR2 is ANQGSEA in the germline V gene. The ends lost 6 bases at V and 7 bases at J; junction bases unmatched: 8. Some clones are missing from TCRdb's copy, which holds only in-frame ones; the method was immunoSEQ multiplex PCR. The profile shows roughly 90,000 clones, roughly nine tenths of them singletons. Regarding time point: pretreatment peripheral blood. Pretreatment and on-treatment samples were taken, numbering 1 to 8 per patient. Sequenced here: PBMCs, sampled around atezolizumab (anti-PD-L1) treatment. This chain uses TRBV29-1 with TRBJ1-4, with 7 nucleotides matching TRBD1. This receptor was identified in an elderly woman with urothelial cancer. This CDR3 reads CSVETGKAEKLFF. The CDR3 DNA is TGCAGCGTAGAGACAGGGAAGGCTGAAAAACTGTTTTTT.